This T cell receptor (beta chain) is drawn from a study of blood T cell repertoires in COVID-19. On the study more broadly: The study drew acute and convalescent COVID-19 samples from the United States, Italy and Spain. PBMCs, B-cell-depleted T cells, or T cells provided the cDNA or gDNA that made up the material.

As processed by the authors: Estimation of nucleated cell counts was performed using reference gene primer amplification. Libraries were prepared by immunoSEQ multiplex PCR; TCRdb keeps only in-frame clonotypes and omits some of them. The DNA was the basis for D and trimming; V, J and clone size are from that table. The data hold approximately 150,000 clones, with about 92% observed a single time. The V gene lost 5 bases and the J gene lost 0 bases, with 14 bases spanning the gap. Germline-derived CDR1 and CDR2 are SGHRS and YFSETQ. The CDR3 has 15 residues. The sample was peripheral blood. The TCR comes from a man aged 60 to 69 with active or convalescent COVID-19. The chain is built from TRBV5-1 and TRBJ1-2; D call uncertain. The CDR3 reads CASRNTAAANYGYTF. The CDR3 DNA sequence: TGCGCCAGCAGAAATACGGCAGCGGCTAACTATGGCTACACCTTC.